This TCR beta chain was sequenced for a study of T cells after yellow fever vaccination. About the study: Those fractions that held only low numbers of cells were prepared using the SMART-Seq v4 Ultra Low Input RNA kit.

This clonotype was observed a few times. The antigen is unknown. Findings of the study overall: Repertoires sorted by FACS could include abundant clonotypes that are contaminants from the bulk population. Clones that expanded after primary vaccination mostly reappeared after the booster (around 96% CD4, around 87% CD8).

MiXCR was run by TCRdb on the 5' RACE reads, yielding one entry per CDR3 protein. This table has about 230,000 distinct CDR3 sequences, 6.7% appearing once. Germline lookup yields CDR1 SNHLY and CDR2 FYNNEI. The J segment lost 5 bases and the V segment lost 6 bases, leaving 4 bases of the junction unmatched. This CDR3 has 15 residues. This sequence was found in a man aged 25-45 years who received the YFV17D yellow fever vaccine. This chain links TRBV2 with TRBJ1-6, with 10 bases identical to TRBD1. The sequencing used CD4+ T cells sorted from PBMCs, collected on the day of the yellow fever booster vaccination. The CDR3 nucleotides are TGTGCCAGCAGCGGGGACAGGGGCCATAATTCACCCCTCCACTTT. Its translation: CASSGDRGHNSPLHF.